This TCR beta chain was captured by sequencing in a study of T cells after yellow fever vaccination. About the study: It was SMART-Seq v4 Ultra Low Input that prepared the fractions with low cell numbers.

The authors made TCR cDNA by 5'RACE template switching, adding a universal primer site and UMIs. Each CDR3 protein is one row after TCRdb ran MiXCR on the 5' RACE reads. The sample lists about 240,000 distinct CDR3 sequences, less than 9% occurring once. Trimming took off 5 bases at V and 0 bases at J, with 9 bases between the two ends. The CDR3 loop spans 15 amino acids. Germline loops: CDR1 SGHRS, CDR2 YFSETQ. This clonotype was detected many times. Its antigen is as yet unknown. Study-wide results and caveats: Subsequent to the booster, the majority of primary-vaccination clones reappeared (96% CD4, about 90% CD8). Peaking on day 5 versus 15, the secondary response was faster but weaker.

The chain carries TRBV5-1 and TRBJ2-6; D is undetermined. This material consisted of CD4+ T cells sorted from PBMCs, taken 15 days after the yellow fever booster vaccination. The clonotype was recovered from a young man who received the YFV17D yellow fever vaccine. The CDR3 spells CASSHRHSGANVLTF. Here the CDR3 DNA reads TGCGCCAGCAGTCACAGACACTCTGGGGCCAACGTCCTGACTTTC.